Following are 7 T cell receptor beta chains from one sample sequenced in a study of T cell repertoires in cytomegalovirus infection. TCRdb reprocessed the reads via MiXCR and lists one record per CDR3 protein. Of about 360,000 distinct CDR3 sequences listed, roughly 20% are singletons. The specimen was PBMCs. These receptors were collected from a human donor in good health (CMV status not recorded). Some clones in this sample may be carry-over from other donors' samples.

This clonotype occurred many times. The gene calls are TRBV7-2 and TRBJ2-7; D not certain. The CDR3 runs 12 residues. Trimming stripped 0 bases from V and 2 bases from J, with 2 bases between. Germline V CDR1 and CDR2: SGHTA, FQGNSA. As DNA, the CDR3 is TGTGCCAGCAGCTTAGCGCCCTACGAGCAGTACTTC. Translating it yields CASSLAPYEQYF.

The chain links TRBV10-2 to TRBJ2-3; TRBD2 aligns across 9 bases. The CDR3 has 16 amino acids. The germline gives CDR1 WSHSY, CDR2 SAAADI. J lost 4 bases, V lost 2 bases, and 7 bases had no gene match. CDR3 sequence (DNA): TGCGCCAGCAGTGAGACGGCGGGGGGGCTACCAGATACGCAGTATTTT. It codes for CASSETAGGLPDTQYF.

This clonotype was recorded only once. The CDR3 spells CASSYTPGLAGGSYNEQFF. The CDR3 nucleotides read TGTGCCAGCAGTTACACCCCGGGACTAGCGGGAGGGTCCTACAATGAGCAGTTCTTC. This chain joins TRBV6-2 or TRBV6-3 and TRBJ2-1; 16 bases are a match to TRBD2. J was trimmed by 1 base and V by 2 bases; bases with no gene match: 5. Germline CDR1 reads MNHEY; CDR2 reads SVGEGT. CDR3 length: 19 residues.

The CDR3 sequence: CSVVEGTEAFF. For the CDR3, the DNA is TGCAGCGTTGTGGAGGGCACTGAAGCTTTCTTT. This chain joins TRBV29-1 and TRBJ1-1; no reliable D call. The CDR3 is 11 residues long. The germline V gene has CDR1 SQVTM and CDR2 ANQGSEA. V was pared by 4 bases and J by 4 bases, with 7 bases between. The full variable domain, with the rest looked up from reference TRBV29-1 and TRBJ1-1, is SAVISQKPSRDICQRGTSLTIQCQVDSQVTMMFWYRQQPGQSLTLIATANQGSEATYESGFVIDKFPISRPNLTFSTLTVSNMSPEDSSIYLCSVVEGTEAFFGQGTRLTVV.

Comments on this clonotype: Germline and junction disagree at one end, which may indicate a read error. The CDR3 loop reads CAISEWTTGERFF. CDR3 nucleotides: TGTGCCATCAGTGAGTGGACCACCGGGGAGCGGTTTTTT. V and J are TRBV10-3 and TRBJ2-2, with D perhaps TRBD2 (5 bases). The V gene's germline CDR1 is ENHRY and CDR2 SYGVKD. CDR3 size: 13 residues.

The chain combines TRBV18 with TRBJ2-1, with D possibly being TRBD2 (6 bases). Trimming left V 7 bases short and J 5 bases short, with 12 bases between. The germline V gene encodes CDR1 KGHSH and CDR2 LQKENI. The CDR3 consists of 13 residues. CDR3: CASCGGVHNEQFF. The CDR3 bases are TGTGCCAGCTGCGGAGGGGTCCACAATGAGCAGTTCTTC. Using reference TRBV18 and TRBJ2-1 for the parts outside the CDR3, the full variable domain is NAGVMQNPRHLVRRRGQEARLRCSPMKGHSHVYWYRQLPEEGLKFMVYLQKENIIDESGMPKERFSAEFPKEGPSILRIQQVVRGDSAAYFCASCGGVHNEQFFGPGTRLTVL.

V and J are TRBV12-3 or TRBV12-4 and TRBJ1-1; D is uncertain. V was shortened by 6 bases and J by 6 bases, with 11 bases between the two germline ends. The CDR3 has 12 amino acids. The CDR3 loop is CASRSLGAEAFF. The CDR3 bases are TGTGCCAGCAGATCCCTAGGTGCTGAAGCTTTCTTT.